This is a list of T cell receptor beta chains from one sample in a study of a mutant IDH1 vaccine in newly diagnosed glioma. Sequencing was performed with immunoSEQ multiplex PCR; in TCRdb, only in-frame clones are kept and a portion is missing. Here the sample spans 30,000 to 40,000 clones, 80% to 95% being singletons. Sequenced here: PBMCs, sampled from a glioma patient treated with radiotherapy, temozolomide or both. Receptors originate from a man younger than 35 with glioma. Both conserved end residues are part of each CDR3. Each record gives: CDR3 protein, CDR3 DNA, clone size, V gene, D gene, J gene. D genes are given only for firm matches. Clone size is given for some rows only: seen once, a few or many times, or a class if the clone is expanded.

CDR3aa: CASSWDSNTGELFF
CDR3nt: TGTGCCAGCAGCTGGGACTCGAACACCGGGGAGCTGTTTTTT
abundance: once
v_gene: TRBV9
d_gene: -
j_gene: TRBJ2-2

CDR3aa: CASSFGGQGGTEAFF
CDR3nt: TGTGCCAGCAGCTTTGGTGGGCAGGGGGGCACTGAAGCTTTCTTT
abundance: -
v_gene: TRBV7-2
d_gene: TRBD1
j_gene: TRBJ1-1

CDR3aa: CSAGDTEAFF
CDR3nt: TGCAGTGCGGGCGACACTGAAGCTTTCTTT
abundance: -
v_gene: TRBV20-1
d_gene: -
j_gene: TRBJ1-1

CDR3aa: CASGLVGTSNEQFF
CDR3nt: TGTGCTAGTGGTTTGGTTGGGACTAGCAATGAGCAGTTCTTC
abundance: -
v_gene: TRBV12-5
d_gene: TRBD2
j_gene: TRBJ2-1

CDR3aa: CASSPPGQAVDLDGYTF
CDR3nt: TGTGCCAGTAGTCCCCCGGGACAGGCTGTCGACTTGGATGGCTACACCTTC
abundance: -
v_gene: TRBV19
d_gene: TRBD1
j_gene: TRBJ1-2

CDR3aa: CASSSRTGSDTQYF
CDR3nt: TGTGCCAGCAGCTCGAGAACAGGGTCAGATACGCAGTATTTT
abundance: -
v_gene: TRBV7-2
d_gene: -
j_gene: TRBJ2-3

CDR3aa: CASSPRGFRGQPQHF
CDR3nt: TGTGCCAGCAGTCCGCGGGGATTTCGGGGTCAGCCCCAGCATTTT
abundance: -
v_gene: TRBV27
d_gene: -
j_gene: TRBJ1-5

CDR3aa: CASTAAPNTEAFF
CDR3nt: TGTGCCTCCACAGCCGCTCCGAACACTGAAGCTTTCTTT
abundance: -
v_gene: TRBV10-3
d_gene: -
j_gene: TRBJ1-1

CDR3aa: CASSQGMVGRPDQPQHF
CDR3nt: TGCGCCAGCAGCCAAGGAATGGTAGGGCGTCCGGATCAGCCCCAGCATTTT
abundance: -
v_gene: TRBV4-3
d_gene: -
j_gene: TRBJ1-5

CDR3aa: CASSEPTGVYGYTF
CDR3nt: TGTGCCAGCAGTGAGCCTACAGGGGTGTATGGCTACACCTTC
abundance: -
v_gene: TRBV2
d_gene: TRBD1
j_gene: TRBJ1-2

CDR3aa: CAWSVLRQVEQFF
CDR3nt: TGTGCCTGGAGTGTATTAAGGCAAGTTGAGCAGTTCTTC
abundance: -
v_gene: TRBV30
d_gene: -
j_gene: TRBJ2-1

CDR3aa: CASSLYPPTISGANVLTF
CDR3nt: TGTGCCAGCAGTTTATACCCCCCGACAATCTCTGGGGCCAACGTCCTGACTTTC
abundance: -
v_gene: TRBV27
d_gene: -
j_gene: TRBJ2-6

CDR3aa: CASSHVVGNEKLFF
CDR3nt: TGTGCCAGCAGTCACGTGGTGGGTAATGAAAAACTGTTTTTT
abundance: -
v_gene: TRBV6-5
d_gene: -
j_gene: TRBJ1-4

CDR3aa: CASRSGSLFSGNTIYF
CDR3nt: TGTGCCAGCAGGTCTGGTTCCCTCTTCTCTGGAAACACCATATATTTT
abundance: -
v_gene: TRBV27
d_gene: -
j_gene: TRBJ1-3

CDR3aa: CASSAGGLAGGVNTGELFF
CDR3nt: TGCGCCAGCAGTGCTGGGGGACTAGCGGGAGGGGTTAACACCGGGGAGCTGTTTTTT
abundance: -
v_gene: TRBV10-2
d_gene: TRBD2
j_gene: TRBJ2-2

CDR3aa: CASSPVASGRGGQFF
CDR3nt: TGCGCCAGCAGCCCCGTGGCTAGCGGGAGGGGGGGGCAGTTCTTC
abundance: -
v_gene: TRBV10-2
d_gene: TRBD2
j_gene: TRBJ2-1

CDR3aa: CASSLEVQPQHF
CDR3nt: TGTGCCAGCAGTTTGGAAGTTCAGCCCCAGCATTTT
abundance: -
v_gene: TRBV28
d_gene: -
j_gene: TRBJ1-5

CDR3aa: CASSLLVGTKNIQYF
CDR3nt: TGTGCCAGCAGCCTCCTGGTAGGGACCAAAAACATTCAGTACTTC
abundance: -
v_gene: TRBV7-9
d_gene: -
j_gene: TRBJ2-4

CDR3aa: CASSVGGNEKLFF
CDR3nt: TGTGCCAGCAGCGTAGGTGGAAATGAAAAACTGTTTTTT
abundance: -
v_gene: TRBV9
d_gene: -
j_gene: TRBJ1-4

CDR3aa: CASSDTGYLAFF
CDR3nt: TGTGCCAGCAGTGATACAGGGTACTTGGCTTTCTTT
abundance: -
v_gene: TRBV11-1
d_gene: -
j_gene: TRBJ1-1

CDR3aa: CASSQTGSELFF
CDR3nt: TGCGCCAGCAGCCAGACAGGGTCAGAACTGTTTTTT
abundance: -
v_gene: TRBV4-1
d_gene: TRBD1
j_gene: TRBJ1-4

CDR3aa: CASSPGRVANEKLFF
CDR3nt: TGCGCCAGCAGCCCTGGAAGGGTGGCTAATGAAAAACTGTTTTTT
abundance: -
v_gene: TRBV4-3
d_gene: -
j_gene: TRBJ1-4

CDR3aa: CASSYGTNQPQHF
CDR3nt: TGTGCCAGCAGTTATGGGACTAATCAGCCCCAGCATTTT
abundance: few
v_gene: TRBV6-6
d_gene: -
j_gene: TRBJ1-5

CDR3aa: CASSQHRDSGANVLTF
CDR3nt: TGTGCCAGCAGCCAGCACAGGGACTCTGGGGCCAACGTCCTGACTTTC
abundance: few
v_gene: TRBV4-2
d_gene: -
j_gene: TRBJ2-6

CDR3aa: CASVRGSGSRNQPQHF
CDR3nt: TGTGCCAGCGTTAGGGGGTCCGGCTCCCGCAATCAGCCCCAGCATTTT
abundance: -
v_gene: TRBV28
d_gene: -
j_gene: TRBJ1-5

CDR3aa: CASSLGRGGRNQPQHF
CDR3nt: TGTGCCAGCAGCTTAGGCCGCGGGGGGAGAAATCAGCCCCAGCATTTT
abundance: -
v_gene: TRBV11-2
d_gene: -
j_gene: TRBJ1-5

CDR3aa: CASSQGGNYGYTF
CDR3nt: TGCGCCAGCAGCCAAGGTGGTAACTATGGCTACACCTTC
abundance: -
v_gene: TRBV5-1
d_gene: -
j_gene: TRBJ1-2

CDR3aa: CASSSGTSTNNEQFF
CDR3nt: TGTGCCAGCTCATCCGGGACTAGCACGAACAATGAGCAGTTCTTC
abundance: -
v_gene: TRBV18
d_gene: TRBD2
j_gene: TRBJ2-1

CDR3aa: CASSPGTVNSPLHF
CDR3nt: TGTGCCAGCAGCCCAGGGACGGTGAATTCACCCCTCCACTTT
abundance: -
v_gene: TRBV11-2
d_gene: -
j_gene: TRBJ1-6

CDR3aa: CASSVQVAGYGYTF
CDR3nt: TGTGCCAGCAGCGTACAGGTTGCTGGCTATGGCTACACCTTC
abundance: -
v_gene: TRBV7-2
d_gene: -
j_gene: TRBJ1-2

CDR3aa: CASSSTGRNSPLHF
CDR3nt: TGCGCCAGCAGTTCGACAGGGCGCAATTCACCCCTCCACTTT
abundance: -
v_gene: TRBV5-1
d_gene: TRBD1
j_gene: TRBJ1-6

CDR3aa: CSVSTVKSRETQYF
CDR3nt: TGCAGCGTCTCGACAGTCAAGAGTAGAGAGACCCAGTACTTC
abundance: once
v_gene: TRBV29-1
d_gene: -
j_gene: TRBJ2-5

CDR3aa: CAISQANSPLHF
CDR3nt: TGTGCCATCAGTCAAGCGAATTCACCCCTCCACTTT
abundance: -
v_gene: TRBV10-3
d_gene: -
j_gene: TRBJ1-6

CDR3aa: CAWSPLGTDTQYF
CDR3nt: TGTGCCTGGAGCCCCCTCGGCACAGATACGCAGTATTTT
abundance: -
v_gene: TRBV30
d_gene: -
j_gene: TRBJ2-3

CDR3aa: CASSGGTASGANVLTF
CDR3nt: TGTGCCAGCAGCGGAGGGACAGCCTCTGGGGCCAACGTCCTGACTTTC
abundance: -
v_gene: TRBV9
d_gene: TRBD1
j_gene: TRBJ2-6

CDR3aa: CASSQEMGRGAFF
CDR3nt: TGTGCCAGCAGCCAAGAAATGGGCCGGGGAGCTTTCTTT
abundance: -
v_gene: TRBV14
d_gene: -
j_gene: TRBJ1-1

CDR3aa: CASSSPDRGREKLFF
CDR3nt: TGTGCCAGCAGTTCCCCGGACAGGGGGAGGGAAAAACTGTTTTTT
abundance: -
v_gene: TRBV28
d_gene: TRBD1
j_gene: TRBJ1-4

CDR3aa: CATSRRGFLSGTYNEQFF
CDR3nt: TGTGCCACCAGCCGGCGGGGGTTCCTCTCGGGCACCTACAATGAGCAGTTCTTC
abundance: -
v_gene: TRBV15
d_gene: TRBD2
j_gene: TRBJ2-1

CDR3aa: CASKRPGQVYEQYF
CDR3nt: TGTGCCAGCAAAAGACCGGGACAGGTCTACGAGCAGTACTTC
abundance: -
v_gene: TRBV28
d_gene: TRBD1
j_gene: TRBJ2-7

CDR3aa: CASTTGYNEQFF
CDR3nt: TGTGCCAGCACCACAGGGTACAATGAGCAGTTCTTC
abundance: -
v_gene: TRBV5-6
d_gene: -
j_gene: TRBJ2-1

CDR3aa: CASSLVGAIYGYTF
CDR3nt: TGTGCCAGCAGTTTGGTAGGGGCGATCTATGGCTACACCTTC
abundance: once
v_gene: TRBV28
d_gene: -
j_gene: TRBJ1-2

CDR3aa: CATSRGAAEGNTIYF
CDR3nt: TGTGCCACCAGCAGAGGGGCAGCCGAGGGGAACACCATATATTTT
abundance: -
v_gene: TRBV15
d_gene: -
j_gene: TRBJ1-3

CDR3aa: CACPPRDGFYYGYTF
CDR3nt: TGTGCCTGTCCTCCCCGGGACGGTTTCTACTATGGCTACACCTTC
abundance: -
v_gene: TRBV30
d_gene: -
j_gene: TRBJ1-2

CDR3aa: CASKGKGPFEQYF
CDR3nt: TGTGCCAGCAAAGGGAAGGGTCCCTTCGAGCAGTACTTC
abundance: -
v_gene: TRBV6-6
d_gene: -
j_gene: TRBJ2-7

CDR3aa: CASSPRGSDTEAFF
CDR3nt: TGCGCCAGCAGCCCCAGGGGGAGCGACACTGAAGCTTTCTTT
abundance: -
v_gene: TRBV5-1
d_gene: TRBD1
j_gene: TRBJ1-1

CDR3aa: CASSPTPKLYSEQFF
CDR3nt: TGTGCCAGCTCGCCGACTCCTAAACTCTACAGTGAGCAGTTCTTC
abundance: few
v_gene: TRBV7-6
d_gene: -
j_gene: TRBJ2-1

CDR3aa: CAYQGGYGYTF
CDR3nt: TGTGCCTACCAGGGAGGCTATGGCTACACCTTC
abundance: -
v_gene: TRBV30
d_gene: -
j_gene: TRBJ1-2

CDR3aa: CASSEGTSGTDTQYF
CDR3nt: TGTGCCAGCTCAGAGGGGACTAGCGGGACAGATACGCAGTATTTT
abundance: -
v_gene: TRBV6-4
d_gene: TRBD2
j_gene: TRBJ2-3

CDR3aa: CASTLGAQGIYGYTF
CDR3nt: TGTGCCAGTACCCTGGGGGCTCAAGGGATCTATGGCTACACCTTC
abundance: -
v_gene: TRBV19
d_gene: -
j_gene: TRBJ1-2

CDR3aa: CASSEVSRGRGLGELFF
CDR3nt: TGTGCCAGCAGTGAAGTTTCCCGCGGGAGAGGGCTCGGGGAGCTGTTTTTT
abundance: once
v_gene: TRBV6-1
d_gene: TRBD2
j_gene: TRBJ2-2

CDR3aa: CASSQSEIAGITDTQYF
CDR3nt: TGTGCCAGCAGTCAGAGTGAAATAGCGGGAATCACAGATACGCAGTATTTT
abundance: -
v_gene: TRBV27
d_gene: TRBD2
j_gene: TRBJ2-3

CDR3aa: CSVGVGQSSGNTIYF
CDR3nt: TGCAGCGTGGGGGTAGGACAGAGCTCTGGAAACACCATATATTTT
abundance: once
v_gene: TRBV29-1
d_gene: -
j_gene: TRBJ1-3

CDR3aa: CSHDRVQGDTQYF
CDR3nt: TGCAGCCATGACCGCGTGCAGGGGGATACGCAGTATTTT
abundance: -
v_gene: TRBV29-1
d_gene: -
j_gene: TRBJ2-3

CDR3aa: CAISESTGGTNQPQHF
CDR3nt: TGTGCCATCAGTGAGTCGACGGGGGGCACGAATCAGCCCCAGCATTTT
abundance: -
v_gene: TRBV10-3
d_gene: -
j_gene: TRBJ1-5

CDR3aa: CASSPSGSGNQPQHF
CDR3nt: TGTGCCAGCAGCCCGTCCGGGTCTGGCAATCAGCCCCAGCATTTT
abundance: once
v_gene: TRBV7-8
d_gene: -
j_gene: TRBJ1-5